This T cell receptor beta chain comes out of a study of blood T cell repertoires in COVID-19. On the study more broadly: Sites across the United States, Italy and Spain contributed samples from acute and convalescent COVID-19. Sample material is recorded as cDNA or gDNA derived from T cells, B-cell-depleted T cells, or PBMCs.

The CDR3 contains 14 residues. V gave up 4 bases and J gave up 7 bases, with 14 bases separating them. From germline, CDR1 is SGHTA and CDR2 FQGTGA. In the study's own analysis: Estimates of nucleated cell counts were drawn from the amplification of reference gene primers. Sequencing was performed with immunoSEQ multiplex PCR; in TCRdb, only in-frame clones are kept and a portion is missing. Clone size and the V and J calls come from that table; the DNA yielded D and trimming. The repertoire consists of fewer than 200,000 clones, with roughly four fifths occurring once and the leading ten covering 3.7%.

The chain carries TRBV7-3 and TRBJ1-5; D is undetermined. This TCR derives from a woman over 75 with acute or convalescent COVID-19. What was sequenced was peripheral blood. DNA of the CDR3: TGTGCCAGCAGCTCGGAGGTTAAGAACCAGCCCCAGCATTTT. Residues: CASSSEVKNQPQHF.